A selection of T cell receptor beta chains follows, all from one sample in a study of T cell responses to AZD1222 COVID-19 vaccine. Produced via immunoSEQ multiplex PCR; TCRdb's table is partial and in-frame only. In the table there are about 150,000 clones, approximately 90% of which are singletons. The material was peripheral blood, obtained on day 0 of MenACWY control vaccination. These receptors were obtained from an adult in good health. The CDR3 runs from the conserved cysteine through the conserved F or W. Each record gives: V gene, J gene, D gene, CDR3 length, clone size, CDR3 protein, CDR3 DNA. The D gene is left open where the match is weak. Clone size is given for some rows only: seen once, a few or many times, or a class if the clone is expanded.

V: TRBV9; J: TRBJ1-1; D: -; length: 13; size: -; CDR3: CASSVEGNTEAFF; DNA: TGTGCCAGCAGCGTAGAAGGGAACACTGAAGCTTTCTTT
V: TRBV18; J: TRBJ2-3; D: -; length: 16; size: -; CDR3: CASSLGDGGRTDTQYF; DNA: TGTGCCAGCTCCCTCGGCGACGGGGGTCGCACAGATACGCAGTATTTT
V: TRBV5-1; J: TRBJ2-7; D: TRBD2; length: 15; size: -; CDR3: CASSLAASGSQEQYF; DNA: TGCGCCAGCAGCTTGGCCGCTAGCGGGAGCCAAGAGCAGTACTTC
V: TRBV5-1; J: TRBJ1-3; D: -; length: 16; size: -; CDR3: CASSLGDALSGNTIYF; DNA: TGCGCCAGCAGCTTGGGGGACGCTCTCTCTGGAAACACCATATATTTT
V: TRBV11-2; J: TRBJ2-2; D: -; length: 15; size: -; CDR3: CASRIGLRDTGELFF; DNA: TGTGCCAGCAGAATCGGACTGAGGGACACCGGGGAGCTGTTTTTT
V: TRBV5-5; J: TRBJ2-6; D: -; length: 16; size: -; CDR3: CASSLFQTSGANVLTF; DNA: TGTGCCAGCAGCTTGTTCCAGACGTCTGGGGCCAACGTCCTGACTTTC
V: TRBV7-8; J: TRBJ2-1; D: -; length: 15; size: -; CDR3: CASSFRRDFYNEQFF; DNA: TGTGCCAGCAGCTTTCGAAGGGATTTCTACAATGAGCAGTTCTTC
V: TRBV27; J: TRBJ1-2; D: -; length: 15; size: -; CDR3: CASQPGGTGNYGYTF; DNA: TGTGCCAGCCAGCCGGGGGGGACCGGTAACTATGGCTACACCTTC
V: TRBV5-1; J: TRBJ1-5; D: -; length: 14; size: once; CDR3: CASSLGHSEQPQHF; DNA: TGCGCCAGCAGCTTGGGGCACTCGGAACAGCCCCAGCATTTT
V: TRBV3-1/TRBV3-2; J: TRBJ1-1; D: -; length: 13; size: -; CDR3: CASSRRGNTEAFF; DNA: TGTGCCAGCAGCCGAAGAGGGAACACTGAAGCTTTCTTT
V: TRBV12-3/TRBV12-4; J: TRBJ1-5; D: TRBD1; length: 12; size: -; CDR3: CASSDRAQPQHF; DNA: TGTGCCAGCAGTGACAGGGCTCAGCCCCAGCATTTT
V: TRBV12-3/TRBV12-4; J: TRBJ1-5; D: TRBD1; length: 13; size: -; CDR3: CASSGQGYQPQHF; DNA: TGTGCCAGCAGCGGACAGGGATATCAGCCCCAGCATTTT
V: TRBV24-1; J: TRBJ2-7; D: TRBD1; length: 16; size: -; CDR3: CATSDRWGQGDYEQYF; DNA: TGTGCCACCAGTGACCGATGGGGACAGGGGGACTACGAGCAGTACTTC
V: TRBV6-5; J: TRBJ1-5; D: -; length: 14; size: once; CDR3: CASTSGTSNQPQHF; DNA: TGTGCCAGCACCTCCGGCACCAGCAATCAGCCCCAGCATTTT
V: TRBV5-1; J: TRBJ2-7; D: -; length: 14; size: -; CDR3: CASSFQGEYYEQYF; DNA: TGCGCCAGCAGCTTCCAGGGAGAGTACTACGAGCAGTACTTC